This T cell receptor beta chain came from a study of blood T cell repertoires in COVID-19. Study context: From the United States, Italy and Spain came samples of acute and convalescent COVID-19. PBMCs, B-cell-depleted T cells, or T cells were the source of the cDNA or gDNA that made up the material.

Original processing notes: Amplifying reference gene primers gave estimates of nucleated cell counts. Repertoires were generated with immunoSEQ multiplex PCR, while TCRdb's copy carries only in-frame clones and drops some. That table gives V, J and clone size, and the DNA gave D and trimming. The sample comprises nearly 90,000 clones, around 89% of which are singletons, and 0.35% to 0.5% rests with the top ten. Losses at the gene ends were 10 bases for V and 1 base for J; bases not matched to a gene: 7. Per germline, CDR1 KGHSH and CDR2 LQKENI. CDR3 size: 14 residues. Material: peripheral blood. The clonotype was recovered from a man between 60 and 75 years old with acute or convalescent COVID-19. This rearrangement joins TRBV18 to TRBJ2-3; TRBD2 matches at 8 bases. The CDR3 sequence is CATRQAGGTDTQYF. DNA for the CDR3: TGTGCCACCCGCCAAGCGGGGGGCACAGATACGCAGTATTTT.